The entry below describes one T cell receptor beta chain. Antigen unknown. In germline, CDR1 is MNHEY, CDR2 SVGAGI. The CDR3 runs to 14 residues. This PCR relied on a set of 60 Vbeta primers and 13 Jbeta primers. Data came from immunoSEQ multiplex PCR; TCRdb stores just in-frame clones and leaves some out. The data show around 180,000 clones, more than 70% seen once. The sample originates from a study of cytomegalovirus exposure and HLA in healthy donors. Overall study context: Among 150 million to 200 million T cells, an earlier analysis found around 100 million unique TCR beta sequences.

Broader study findings: TCR beta chains associated with HLA were, in a later analysis, more clonally expanded than equally common others. Several top significant clusters appeared, in a later analysis, to be linked to common viral pathogens.

Sequencing input: PBMCs. The clonotype comes from a woman in her thirties or forties in good health and CMV-seronegative. The V gene is TRBV6-5, the J gene TRBJ2-5; 10 nucleotides line up with TRBD1. The J call may be faulty, since TRBJ2-7 better matches the DNA end. CDR3: CASRGGTGAYEQYF. CDR3 DNA: TGTGCCAGCAGAGGCGGGACAGGGGCGTACGAGCAGTACTTC.